These 7 T cell receptor beta chains came from one sample sequenced in a study of OX40 agonist ivuxolimab in advanced cancers. Method: immunoSEQ multiplex PCR; TCRdb's copy keeps in-frame clones and lacks some. In the table there are tens of thousands of clones, about 90% of which are singletons. The starting material was CD4+ or CD8+ T cells sorted from blood, obtained in a trial of the OX40 agonist ivuxolimab. The receptors were gathered from an adult with an advanced solid tumor such as melanoma, head and neck, liver or kidney cancer.

The chain recombines TRBV10-3 with TRBJ2-5, with D perhaps being TRBD1 or TRBD2 (5 bases each). Trimming shortened V by 0 bases and J by 10 bases, and 18 bases separated the two germline ends. The CDR3 loop spans 15 amino acids. The V gene's germline CDR1 is ENHRY and CDR2 SYGVKD. The CDR3 loop is CAISESRTGLRDQYF. Written as DNA, the CDR3 is TGTGCCATCAGTGAGTCTCGGACGGGGCTTCGGGACCAGTACTTC.

The chain uses TRBV5-4 and TRBJ2-1; either TRBD1 or TRBD2 may fit D (6 bases each). The CDR3 has 16 amino acids. Between the trimmed V and J ends, which lost 0 bases and 1 base, there was a span of 11 bases. The germline V gene has CDR1 SGHNT and CDR2 YYREEE (reference sequence). The CDR3 spells CASSLEGGISYNEQFF. CDR3 nucleotides: TGTGCCAGCAGCTTGGAGGGGGGAATTTCCTACAATGAGCAGTTCTTC.

V usage is TRBV30 and J usage is TRBJ1-3, with D uncertain. From germline, CDR1 is GTSNPN and CDR2 SVGIG (reference sequence). With 3 bases removed from V and 5 bases from J, the gap between germline ends came to 11 bases. CDR3 length: 13 residues. Written as DNA, the CDR3 is TGTGCCTGGAGCCTTGAGCCCCGAAACACCATATATTTT. It specifies CAWSLEPRNTIYF. Together with reference TRBV30 and TRBJ1-3, the CDR3 gives the full variable domain: SQTIHQWPATLVQPVGSPLSLECTVEGTSNPNLYWYRQAAGRGLQLLFYSVGIGQISSEVPQNLSASRPQDRQFILSSKKLLLSDSGFYLCAWSLEPRNTIYFGEGSWLTVV.

The CDR3 DNA sequence: TGTGCCAGCAGCTCACCCGGGACGAATAAACGGACCCAGTACTTC. Protein: CASSSPGTNKRTQYF. The J gene is TRBJ2-5, the V gene TRBV11-2; D tentatively fits TRBD1 or TRBD2 (5 bases each). CDR3 length: 15 residues. V dropped 4 bases and J dropped 7 bases, with 19 bases sitting between them. The germline V gene encodes CDR1 SGHAT and CDR2 FQNNGV.

V is TRBV28 and J is TRBJ2-5; D perhaps matches TRBD1 (6 bases). The DNA end is more similar to TRBJ2-7, so the J call may be wrong. The CDR3 totals 14 residues. Germline V CDR1 and CDR2: MDHEN, SYDVKM. The CDR3 here is CASSVGQNLYEQYF. In DNA form, the CDR3 reads TGTGCCAGCAGTGTCGGACAGAACCTCTACGAGCAGTACTTC.

This clone has only one observation. The chain is built from TRBV7-2 and TRBJ1-5; D is unresolved. The CDR3 covers 13 residues. Germline V CDR1 and CDR2: SGHTA, FQGNSA. Trimming cost V 3 bases and J 5 bases, with 8 bases left between them. The DNA for the CDR3 is TGTGCCAGCAGCTTTGCTAGAGATCAGCCCCAGCATTTT. Residues: CASSFARDQPQHF.

The chain combines TRBV6-1 with TRBJ2-7, with 9 positions matching TRBD1. The germline V gene has CDR1 MNHNS and CDR2 SASEGT. The CDR3 is made up of 14 amino acids. The J segment lost 2 bases and the V segment lost 7 bases, leaving 6 bases of the junction unmatched. DNA of the CDR3: TGTGCCAGCATGGGAACAGGGGGCACCTACGAGCAGTACTTC. It encodes CASMGTGGTYEQYF.